These 26 T cell receptor beta chains share one sample of origin, sequenced in a study of T cells in Graves' hyperthyroidism and ophthalmopathy. TCR beta CDR3 regions were amplified from RNA transcripts. The HTBI set primed first-round TCR CDR3 RT-PCR. TCRdb itself ran the multiplex PCR reads through MiXCR, one entry per CDR3 protein. The repertoire holds around 250,000 distinct CDR3 sequences, with approximately 15% as singletons. Source material: blood. The receptor set was obtained from a woman aged 40 to 50 with Graves' hyperthyroidism that later progressed to Graves' ophthalmopathy.

This clonotype was seen a few times. This clone may be a read error of a much larger clone one base away. This chain connects TRBV28 to TRBJ1-5; perhaps TRBD1 as D (6 bases). The CDR3 has 16 amino acids. CDR1 is MDHEN and CDR2 is SYDVKM in the germline V gene. Trimming took 3 bases from V and 5 from J, leaving 17 bases between them. CDR3 coding DNA: TGTGCCAGCAGTTTTGCAGGGACATTAGCGCATCAGCCCCAGCATTTT. The encoded protein is CASSFAGTLAHQPQHF.

This clonotype was observed a few times. One base away lies a much larger clone, so this may be a sequencing read error. The chain carries TRBV9 and TRBJ2-1, with 11 bases that match TRBD2. Germline V gene data show CDR1 as SGDLS and CDR2 as YYNGEE. The CDR3 is 16 residues long. With V trimmed by 4 bases and J by 2 bases, 5 bases remained unmatched. CDR3 coding DNA: TGTGCCAGCAGCTCTCCTAGCGGGAGGCCCTACAATGAGCAGTTCTTC. Translated: CASSSPSGRPYNEQFF.

This clonotype was observed at least ten times. The genes are TRBV6-1 and TRBJ2-1, with 11 bases identical to TRBD1. Losses at the gene ends were 6 bases for V and 3 bases for J; bases not matched to a gene: 7. From germline, CDR1 is MNHNS and CDR2 SASEGT. This CDR3 is built from 16 residues. The CDR3 DNA follows: TGTGCCAGCAGCGAGGACAGGGGGCCAGACTACAATGAGCAGTTCTTC. Translating gives CASSEDRGPDYNEQFF.

In its sample, this clonotype was seen many times. V is TRBV4-1 and J is TRBJ2-1; D is perhaps TRBD2 (5 bases). Trimming removed 0 bases from V and 8 bases from J, with 17 bases in between. The CDR3 is 16 residues long. CDR1 is MGHRA and CDR2 is YSYEKL in the germline V gene. CDR3 sequence (DNA): TGCGCCAGCAGCCAAGAAGGTACTAGTTTCTCGGATGAGCAGTTCTTC. It yields the protein CASSQEGTSFSDEQFF.

This clonotype was picked up a small number of times. This chain connects TRBV4-1 to TRBJ2-7; TRBD1 is a possible D gene (7 bases). The V and J ends lost 1 base and 4 bases respectively, with 14 bases between them. The CDR3 spans 15 residues. Germline values: CDR1 MGHRA, CDR2 YSYEKL. The DNA of the CDR3 is TGCGCCAGCAGCCAAGGAACAGGGGCGGGATACGAGCAGTACTTC. Translated, it gives CASSQGTGAGYEQYF.

This clonotype was detected ten times or more. The rearrangement joins TRBV20-1 to TRBJ2-7; TRBD1 matches 7 bases. The germline CDR1 and CDR2 sequences are DFQATT and SNEGSKA (reference sequence). The V segment lost 4 bases and the J segment 3 bases; nucleotides outside the gene matches: 3. CDR3 length: 12 amino acids. The CDR3 spells CSATGQYYEQYF. The CDR3 region has the DNA TGCAGTGCTACGGGACAGTACTACGAGCAGTACTTC.

This clonotype was counted at least ten times. This chain uses TRBV27 with TRBJ2-1, with 8 bases identical to TRBD2. Per germline, CDR1 MNHEY and CDR2 SMNVEV (reference sequence). The CDR3 sequence is 13 residues long. J was trimmed by 9 bases and V by 3 bases; bases with no gene match: 4. CDR3 loop: CASSFWTSSEQFF. For the CDR3, the DNA is TGTGCCAGCAGTTTCTGGACTAGCAGTGAGCAGTTCTTC.

This clonotype has just a few counts. The chain couples TRBV20-1 to TRBJ2-7; D is possibly TRBD1 or TRBD2 (6 bases each). The CDR3 covers 13 residues. Germline CDR1 DFQATT, CDR2 SNEGSKA (reference sequence). V shed 6 bases and J shed 0 bases, with 12 bases lying between them. The CDR3 loop reads CSATAGHSYEQYF. The DNA for the CDR3 is TGCAGTGCGACCGCGGGACACTCCTACGAGCAGTACTTC.

On this clonotype: A much more abundant neighbour one base away suggests this may be a read error. V usage is TRBV27 and J usage is TRBJ2-3; 7 bases map to TRBD2. The V gene's germline CDR1 is MNHEY and CDR2 SMNVEV (reference sequence). This CDR3 is 14 amino acids long. This CDR3 reads CASNLSLAEDTQYF. The CDR3 DNA reads TGTGCCAGCAATTTATCCCTAGCGGAAGATACGCAGTATTTT.

CDR3 nucleotides: TGTGCCAGCAGCTGGGGAACAGGGCCCGGCGAGCAGTACTTC. Its protein product is CASSWGTGPGEQYF. The rearrangement joins TRBV5-5 to TRBJ2-7; D is possibly TRBD1 (6 bases). V dropped 3 bases and J dropped 6 bases, with 16 bases sitting between them. The CDR3 has 14 amino acids. Germline V gene sequence: CDR1 SGHKS, CDR2 YYEKEE (reference sequence).

In its sample, this clonotype was seen a few times. The J gene is TRBJ2-5, the V gene TRBV5-1; a weak D match, TRBD1 (5 bases). Trimming removed 4 bases at V and 1 base at J, with 14 bases between. CDR1 is SGHRS and CDR2 is YFSETQ in the germline V gene. This CDR3 has 15 residues. CDR3 DNA sequence: TGCGCCAGCAGCCAACCCGACAGCATCCAAGAGACCCAGTACTTC. It specifies CASSQPDSIQETQYF.

In its sample, this clonotype was seen a few times. The gene calls are TRBV20-1 and TRBJ2-2, with 9 bases matching TRBD2. The J segment lost 6 bases and the V segment lost 5 bases, leaving 13 bases of the junction unmatched. From germline, CDR1 is DFQATT and CDR2 SNEGSKA (reference sequence). This CDR3 comprises 16 residues. The CDR3 nucleotides read TGCAGTGCTCGACTAAATAGCGGGAGTGGCCCCGGGGAGCTGTTTTTT. It translates to CSARLNSGSGPGELFF.

This clonotype appeared a few times. This chain links TRBV2 with TRBJ2-7; D tentatively reads TRBD1 or TRBD2 (5 bases each). Trimming cost V 8 bases and J 2 bases, with 13 bases left between them. The CDR3 extends over 13 amino acids. CDR1 and CDR2 from the germline V gene are SNHLY and FYNNEI. For the CDR3, the DNA is TGTGCCAGCTTGGGGGTGGGGACCTACGAGCAGTACTTC. Amino acid sequence: CASLGVGTYEQYF.

J is TRBJ1-6 and V is TRBV30; D gene unclear. This CDR3 contains 14 residues. CDR1 GTSNPN and CDR2 SVGIG come from the germline V gene (reference sequence). The V gene lost 3 bases and the J gene lost 7 bases, with 13 bases spanning the gap. The CDR3 loop reads CAWRKGAKNSPLHF. The CDR3 DNA follows: TGTGCCTGGAGAAAGGGTGCTAAGAATTCACCCCTCCACTTT.

Ten or more counts support this clonotype. The V call is TRBV27, the J call TRBJ1-5; TRBD1 is a possible D gene (5 bases). The CDR3 loop spans 15 amino acids. CDR1 and CDR2 from the germline V gene are MNHEY and SMNVEV (reference sequence). V was pared by 7 bases and J by 4 bases, with 17 bases between. The CDR3 bases are TGTGCCAGCAAGATTGGGACTATAGGGAATCAGCCCCAGCATTTT. Its protein is CASKIGTIGNQPQHF.

This clonotype was seen repeatedly, ten times or more. V and J are TRBV7-9 and TRBJ1-5; D uncertain. V was clipped by 3 bases and J by 4 bases, with 13 bases between them. This CDR3 is 15 amino acids long. Germline loops: CDR1 SEHNR, CDR2 FQNEAQ (reference sequence). This chain's CDR3 is CASSFGEAVNQPQHF. CDR3 coding DNA: TGTGCCAGCAGCTTCGGAGAGGCCGTAAATCAGCCCCAGCATTTT.

The V call is TRBV28, the J call TRBJ2-5, with D perhaps TRBD1 (6 bases). V lost 7 bases, J lost 5 bases, and 14 bases lay in between. The germline V gene encodes CDR1 MDHEN and CDR2 SYDVKM. The CDR3 spans 13 residues. The CDR3 protein is CASKTGGIETQYF. CDR3 DNA: TGTGCCAGCAAGACAGGAGGTATCGAGACCCAGTACTTC.

The chain combines TRBV4-1 with TRBJ2-1, with D possibly matching TRBD1 (6 bases). Germline CDR1 reads MGHRA; CDR2 reads YSYEKL. The CDR3 contains 15 residues. V was pared by 4 bases and J by 7 bases, with 17 bases between. In DNA form, the CDR3 reads TGCGCCAGCAGCCCCGACAGGACGTCTAGGAATGAGCAGTTCTTC. Translating it yields CASSPDRTSRNEQFF.

Ten or more counts support this clonotype. This chain joins TRBV6-5 and TRBJ2-1, with TRBD1 matching 12 bases. Germline CDR1 MNHEY, CDR2 SVGAGI. V shed 2 bases and J 6 bases; nucleotides not matched to a gene: 2. The length of the CDR3 is 15 residues. The CDR3 is CASSYRDRGPNEQFF. In nucleotides, the CDR3 is TGTGCCAGCAGTTACCGGGACAGGGGGCCCAATGAGCAGTTCTTC.

This clonotype was detected a few times. The chain joins TRBV30 to TRBJ2-3, with 12 bases identical to TRBD2. The germline V gene has CDR1 GTSNPN and CDR2 SVGIG (reference sequence). Unmatched junction bases numbered 6, after V lost 5 bases and J lost 3 bases. CDR3 length: 15 residues. The CDR3 loop is CAWLGLAGRTDTQYF. The CDR3 nucleotides read TGTGCCTGGTTAGGACTAGCGGGAAGAACAGATACGCAGTATTTT. Together with reference TRBV30 and TRBJ2-3, the CDR3 gives the full variable domain: SQTIHQWPATLVQPVGSPLSLECTVEGTSNPNLYWYRQAAGRGLQLLFYSVGIGQISSEVPQNLSASRPQDRQFILSSKKLLLSDSGFYLCAWLGLAGRTDTQYFGPGTRLTVL.

Points on this clonotype: One junction end does not reproduce the germline sequence, and a read error may be involved. The chain joins TRBV7-3 to TRBJ2-1, with 12 nucleotides matching TRBD2. Germline V gene data show CDR1 as SGHTA and CDR2 as FQGTGA. The CDR3 has 16 residues. CDR3: CASSLNSVASGRERIF. The CDR3 DNA reads TGTGCCAGCAGCTTAAATTCGGTGGCTAGCGGGAGGGAGCGAATCTTC.

At least ten counts were recorded for this clonotype. The gene calls are TRBV18 and TRBJ2-5; possibly TRBD1 or TRBD2 for D (6 bases each). Trimming took 5 bases from V and 5 from J, leaving 18 bases between them. The CDR3 has 15 amino acids. Germline V gives CDR1 KGHSH, CDR2 LQKENI. The CDR3 DNA is TGTGCCAGCTCATCAAAAGTCCGGGGGCAGGAGACCCAGTACTTC. Protein sequence: CASSSKVRGQETQYF.

This chain links TRBV11-1 with TRBJ1-1, with 8 nucleotides matching TRBD1. With 4 bases clipped from V and 6 bases from J, the junction kept 10 bases outside the gene matches. The CDR3 is 15 residues long. Germline values: CDR1 SGHAT, CDR2 FQDESV (reference sequence). CDR3 sequence: CASSWPGGYLSEAFF. In DNA, the CDR3 is TGTGCCAGCAGCTGGCCAGGGGGCTATTTGTCTGAAGCTTTCTTT.

J is TRBJ2-4 and V is TRBV5-5; D is unresolved. Trimming stripped 1 base from V and 6 bases from J, with 8 bases between. Germline V gene sequence: CDR1 SGHKS, CDR2 YYEKEE (reference sequence). The CDR3 loop spans 13 amino acids. CDR3 loop: CASSLIPRNIQYF. The DNA of the CDR3 is TGTGCCAGCAGCTTGATACCGCGAAACATTCAGTACTTC.

In its sample, this clonotype was seen many times. The chain joins TRBV6-6 to TRBJ2-1; 9 bases are shared with TRBD1. V shed 0 bases, J shed 8 bases, and the junction held 8 bases outside the gene matches. Germline V gives CDR1 MNHNY, CDR2 SVGAGI (reference sequence). This CDR3 comprises 16 residues. The CDR3 coding sequence is TGTGCCAGCAGTTACTCCCGAGACAGGGGGTCCCATGAGCAGTTCTTC. This codes for CASSYSRDRGSHEQFF.

This clonotype was seen repeatedly, ten times or more. The chain couples TRBV5-6 to TRBJ2-7; D unclear. Germline CDR1 reads SGHDT; CDR2 reads YYEEEE. V was cut by 1 base and J by 0 bases, with 14 bases left in between. This CDR3 comprises 16 residues. CDR3 protein: CASSLFVGFISYEQYF. In DNA, the CDR3 is TGTGCCAGCAGCTTGTTTGTGGGTTTCATCTCCTACGAGCAGTACTTC.